This TCR beta chain comes out of a study of cytomegalovirus exposure and HLA in healthy donors. The wider study: Early on, a data release was issued that held approximately 92 million unique TCRs from HLA-typed donors. Study-wide results and limits: The study recorded 150 to 200 TCR beta chains that were cytomegalovirus-associated. In a later analysis, at a false discovery rate of 0.05, roughly 17,000 TCR beta sequences were associated with HLA alleles. Published work reported that the classifier diagnosed cytomegalovirus status with high specificity and sensitivity.

V was pared by 5 bases and J by 0 bases, with 5 bases of the junction left unmatched. CDR1 and CDR2 from the germline V gene are MRHNA and SNTAGT. The CDR3 has 16 residues. It was with 60 Vbeta and 13 Jbeta primers that the PCR ran. Sequencing was performed with immunoSEQ multiplex PCR; in TCRdb, only in-frame clones are kept and a portion is missing. The sample lists some 150,000 clones; approximately 78% were seen once. About this clone: The antigen remains unidentified.

This TCR came from a man aged 35-49 years in good health and CMV-seropositive. The V gene is TRBV6-4, the J gene TRBJ2-2; 8 bases line up with TRBD2. Material for sequencing was PBMCs. This CDR3 is CASSFLAGANTGELFF. CDR3 sequence (DNA): TGTGCCAGCAGTTTCCTAGCGGGTGCGAACACCGGGGAGCTGTTTTTT.